Presented here are 18 T cell receptor beta chains from one specimen sequenced in a study of cytotoxic CD8 clonotypes in ibrutinib-treated CLL. Generated by immunoSEQ multiplex PCR, the TCRdb table keeps only in-frame clones and is missing some. The repertoire holds 300,000 or so clones, with 67% as singletons. The sequences come from PBMCs, collected after 36 months of ibrutinib treatment. These receptors were taken from a human donor with chronic lymphocytic leukemia.

V is TRBV18 and J is TRBJ1-5; perhaps TRBD1 as D (5 bases). V lost 2 bases to trimming and J lost 2 bases, with 10 bases between them. This CDR3 has 15 amino acids. Per the germline V gene, CDR1 is KGHSH and CDR2 is LQKENI. The CDR3 reads CASSPTGGGNQPQHF. CDR3 DNA: TGTGCCAGCTCACCAACAGGAGGGGGCAATCAGCCCCAGCATTTT.

The V and J genes are TRBV13 and TRBJ2-7; D uncertain. Looked up from germline, CDR1 is PRHDT and CDR2 is FYEKMQ (reference sequence). V lost 5 bases, J lost 1 base, and 12 bases lay in between. This CDR3 has 14 residues. CDR3 nucleotide sequence: TGTGCCAGCAGCCCCTCAACAGCATCCTACGAGCAGTACTTC. It translates to CASSPSTASYEQYF.

As for this clone: The same CDR3 is also encoded by other DNA sequences in this sample. This chain joins TRBV15 and TRBJ2-5; 11 nucleotides line up with TRBD1. The ends lost 5 bases at V and 5 bases at J; junction bases unmatched: 1. This CDR3 has 13 residues. Germline values: CDR1 LNHNV, CDR2 YYDKDF (reference sequence). As DNA, the CDR3 is TGTGCCACCAGCCGGGACAGGGGGGAGACCCAGTACTTC. Protein product: CATSRDRGETQYF.

In its sample, this clone was seen a few times. Additional DNA sequences in this sample encode the identical CDR3. The chain joins TRBV5-1 to TRBJ2-7; D gene uncertain. The CDR3 covers 11 residues. The V and J ends lost 0 bases and 5 bases respectively, with 3 bases between them. Germline CDR1 reads SGHRS; CDR2 reads YFSETQ. The CDR3 region has the DNA TGCGCCAGCAGCTTGGATCACGAGCAGTACTTC. Translating gives CASSLDHEQYF.

The V gene is TRBV10-1, the J gene TRBJ2-3; 10 bases match TRBD2. The CDR3 has 12 amino acids. Germline CDR1 is WNHNN and CDR2 is SYGVQD (reference sequence). The V segment lost 4 bases and the J segment 10 bases; nucleotides outside the gene matches: 2. The CDR3 coding sequence is TGCGCCAGCAGTGTGAGCGGGGGGGCGCAGTATTTT. It translates to CASSVSGGAQYF.

This chain joins TRBV29-1 and TRBJ1-3; the D is unclear. The V gene lost 7 bases and the J gene lost 2 bases, with 6 bases spanning the gap. The CDR3 extends over 11 amino acids. Germline V gives CDR1 SQVTM, CDR2 ANQGSEA. As DNA, the CDR3 is TGCAGCGCCCTAGCTGGAAACACCATATATTTT. This encodes CSALAGNTIYF.

The chain joins TRBV7-9 to TRBJ2-4; TRBD1 is a possible D gene (6 bases). CDR3 length equals 12 residues. The V end was cut by 1 base, the J end by 12 bases, with 10 bases between. Germline assignment: CDR1 SEHNR and CDR2 FQNEAQ (reference sequence). For the CDR3, the DNA is TGTGCCAGCAGCTTAGGGTCAGGGGATCAGTACTTC. It yields the protein CASSLGSGDQYF.

The table lists this clone with a few counts. This chain uses TRBV7-9 with TRBJ2-7; D possibly corresponds to TRBD1 (6 bases). CDR3 size: 15 residues. V was clipped by 1 base and J by 0 bases, with 10 bases between them. Germline V gives CDR1 SEHNR, CDR2 FQNEAQ (reference sequence). The CDR3 loop reads CASSLGGQTSYEQYF. The CDR3 DNA is TGTGCCAGCAGCTTAGGGGGGCAGACCTCCTACGAGCAGTACTTC.

The J gene is TRBJ1-5, the V gene TRBV6-6; no definite D call. The CDR3 is 12 residues long. The V gene's germline CDR1 is MNHNY and CDR2 SVGAGI (reference sequence). The V end was cut by 7 bases, the J end by 2 bases, with 6 bases between. In DNA, the CDR3 is TGTGCCAGCACTGAGGGCAATCAGCCCCAGCATTTT. Translating gives CASTEGNQPQHF.

The chain employs TRBV10-3 and TRBJ2-1, with D perhaps matching TRBD2 (5 bases). The V and J ends lost 3 bases and 7 bases respectively, with 10 bases between them. The CDR3 runs 13 residues. Germline lookup yields CDR1 ENHRY and CDR2 SYGVKD. In DNA form, the CDR3 reads TGTGCCATCAGTGATGAGCGGAGGAATGAGCAGTTCTTC. Translating gives CAISDERRNEQFF.

This chain uses TRBV6-5 with TRBJ2-7, with TRBD1 matching over 11 bases. The germline V gene encodes CDR1 MNHEY and CDR2 SVGAGI. The CDR3 contains 16 residues. J was trimmed by 5 bases and V by 2 bases; bases with no gene match: 8. The CDR3 protein is CASSYQPDRGRNEQYF. CDR3 DNA sequence: TGTGCCAGCAGTTACCAACCGGACAGGGGGCGAAACGAGCAGTACTTC.

V gene TRBV29-1 combines with J gene TRBJ2-3; D remains unclear. The CDR3 has 11 amino acids. Per the germline V gene, CDR1 is SQVTM and CDR2 is ANQGSEA. Trimming pared 2 bases from V and 10 bases from J, leaving 10 bases between. CDR3 region: CSVELLAAQYF. The DNA for the CDR3 is TGCAGCGTTGAATTGTTAGCTGCGCAGTATTTT.

V is TRBV5-7 and J is TRBJ2-7; tentative D call: TRBD1 (6 bases). TRBV5-7 carries the ORF label, with uncertain function. The CDR3 has 16 residues. Trimming took 4 bases from V and 4 from J, leaving 21 bases between them. This CDR3 reads CASSRRRTATVYEQYF. The CDR3 DNA sequence: TGTGCCAGCAGCAGAAGACGGACAGCTACCGTATACGAGCAGTACTTC.

The table lists this clone with a count of one. The chain joins TRBV7-6 to TRBJ2-3; 7 bases match TRBD1. This CDR3 is built from 15 residues. Unmatched junction bases numbered 4, after V lost 2 bases and J lost 2 bases. From germline, CDR1 is SGHVS and CDR2 FNYEAQ. The CDR3 DNA sequence: TGTGCCAGCAGCTTATACGGACAGGTCACAGATACGCAGTATTTT. It translates to CASSLYGQVTDTQYF.

The genes are TRBV4-1 and TRBJ2-1; 10 nucleotides align to TRBD2. CDR1 is MGHRA and CDR2 is YSYEKL in the germline V gene. This CDR3 is 17 amino acids long. J was trimmed by 2 bases and V by 4 bases; bases with no gene match: 8. CDR3 region: CASSRLLAGIPYNEQFF. The CDR3 nucleotides are TGCGCCAGCAGCCGCTTACTAGCGGGGATTCCCTACAATGAGCAGTTCTTC.

This clone has a handful of counts. This chain joins TRBV13 and TRBJ2-7, with D unresolved. The V gene's germline CDR1 is PRHDT and CDR2 FYEKMQ (reference sequence). The CDR3 is made up of 13 amino acids. Trimming stripped 0 bases from V and 3 bases from J, with 6 bases between. The DNA of the CDR3 is TGTGCCAGCAGCTTAGGGGCCGGCTACGAGCAGTACTTC. This sequence encodes CASSLGAGYEQYF.

This clone was detected only a few times. This rearrangement joins TRBV2 to TRBJ1-2; 10 nucleotides align to TRBD1. Germline V gene lookup returns CDR1 SNHLY and CDR2 FYNNEI. This CDR3 region has 15 residues. V dropped 1 base and J dropped 4; count of bases not matched to a gene: 3. In DNA, the CDR3 is TGTGCCAGCAGTGAAGGGGACAGGGGTTCCTATGGCTACACCTTC. This gives the protein CASSEGDRGSYGYTF.

This clone has only a few counts. The chain combines TRBV7-2 with TRBJ2-7, with D possibly being TRBD2 (6 bases). Trimming stripped 4 bases from V and 2 bases from J, with 15 bases between. The CDR3 is 15 amino acids. Per the germline V gene, CDR1 is SGHTA and CDR2 is FQGNSA. CDR3 sequence: CASSWGGVAPYEQYF. The CDR3 nucleotides read TGTGCCAGCAGCTGGGGCGGGGTGGCCCCCTACGAGCAGTACTTC.